This entry describes one TCR beta chain. This CDR3 has 18 residues. Germline-derived CDR1 and CDR2 are MNHNY and SVGAGI (reference sequence). V was cut by 5 bases and J by 7 bases, with 27 bases left in between. In the original processing: Reference gene primers were amplified, and this amplification served to estimate nucleated cell counts. The assay was immunoSEQ multiplex PCR, and TCRdb's table has in-frame clones only and misses some. V and J calls and clone size are given by that table; D and trimming were obtained from the DNA. The sample includes just under 150,000 clones, more than 80% of them seen just once. The data were taken from a study of blood T cell repertoires in COVID-19. Across the study: From T cells, B-cell-depleted T cells, or PBMCs came the material, which was cDNA or gDNA.

Sequenced input: peripheral blood. The chain carries TRBV6-6 and TRBJ1-5, with a possible D match to TRBD1 (5 bases). This clonotype was obtained from a human donor in a cohort sampled during active COVID-19. The CDR3 coding sequence is TGTGCCAGCAGTCCCTCGAGGTTCAAACAGGTATCAGGGCAGCCCCAGCATTTT. Protein product: CASSPSRFKQVSGQPQHF.